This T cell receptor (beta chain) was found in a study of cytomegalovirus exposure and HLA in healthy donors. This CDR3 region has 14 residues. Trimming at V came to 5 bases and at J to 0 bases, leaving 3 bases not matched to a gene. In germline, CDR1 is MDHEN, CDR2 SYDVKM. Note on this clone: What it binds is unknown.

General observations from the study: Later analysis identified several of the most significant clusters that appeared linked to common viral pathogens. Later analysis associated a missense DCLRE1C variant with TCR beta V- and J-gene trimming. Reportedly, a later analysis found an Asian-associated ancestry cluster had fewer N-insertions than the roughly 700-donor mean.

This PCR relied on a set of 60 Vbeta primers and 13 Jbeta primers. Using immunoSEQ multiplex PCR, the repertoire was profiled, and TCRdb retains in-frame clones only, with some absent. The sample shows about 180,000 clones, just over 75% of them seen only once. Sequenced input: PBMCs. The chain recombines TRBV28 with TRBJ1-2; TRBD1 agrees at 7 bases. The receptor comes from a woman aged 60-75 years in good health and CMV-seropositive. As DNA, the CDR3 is TGTGCCAGCAGTCTTGGACAGGCTAACTATGGCTACACCTTC. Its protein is CASSLGQANYGYTF.